The clone carrying this TCR beta chain came up a few times. Its target is not known. Germline CDR1 SGDLS, CDR2 YYNGEE. The V end lost 0 bases, the J end lost 2 bases, and 17 bases lay between the germline ends. This CDR3 comprises 17 residues. TCRdb reprocessed the 5' RACE reads via MiXCR and lists one record per CDR3 protein. The sample shows about 40,000 distinct CDR3 sequences, approximately 20% of them seen only once. Whole-study findings and limits: Greatest tumor Treg TCR overlap was with tumor naive CD4+ cells. Tumor memory CD4+ T cell TCR gene usage clustered with blood and lymph node memory CD4+ cells and lymph node naive CD4+ cells.

This receptor was taken from a female donor with breast cancer. Sequenced: naive CD4+ T cells sorted from a lymph node. Subset: naive CD4+ T cells, CD4+CD45RA+CD25-. This chain connects TRBV9 to TRBJ2-5; D possibly corresponds to TRBD2 (5 bases). The CDR3 nucleotides are TGTGCCAGCAGCGTAGGTGCCAGCGAGGGCCTACAAGAGACCCAGTACTTC. Amino acids: CASSVGASEGLQETQYF.